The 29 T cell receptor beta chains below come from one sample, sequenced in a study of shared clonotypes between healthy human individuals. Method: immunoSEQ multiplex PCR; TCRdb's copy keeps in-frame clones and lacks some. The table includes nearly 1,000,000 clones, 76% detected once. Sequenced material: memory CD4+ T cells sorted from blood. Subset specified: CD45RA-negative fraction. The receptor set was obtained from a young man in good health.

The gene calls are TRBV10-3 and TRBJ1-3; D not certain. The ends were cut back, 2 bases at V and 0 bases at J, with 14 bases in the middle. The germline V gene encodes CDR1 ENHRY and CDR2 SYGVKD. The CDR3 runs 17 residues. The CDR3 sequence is CAISENGFPSSGNTIYF. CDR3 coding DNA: TGTGCCATCAGTGAGAATGGTTTTCCGAGCTCTGGAAACACCATATATTTT.

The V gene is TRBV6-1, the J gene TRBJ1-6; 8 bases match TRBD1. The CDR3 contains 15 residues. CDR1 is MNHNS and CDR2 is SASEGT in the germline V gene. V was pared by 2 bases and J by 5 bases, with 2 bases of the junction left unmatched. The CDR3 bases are TGTGCCAGCAGTGAAATGGACAGGGATAATTCACCCCTCCACTTT. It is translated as CASSEMDRDNSPLHF.

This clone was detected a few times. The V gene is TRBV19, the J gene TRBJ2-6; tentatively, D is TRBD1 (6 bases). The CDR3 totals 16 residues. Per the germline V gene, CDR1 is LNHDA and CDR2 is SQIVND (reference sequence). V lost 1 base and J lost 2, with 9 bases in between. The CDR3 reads CASSIVGGAGANVLTF. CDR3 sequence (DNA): TGTGCCAGTAGTATAGTTGGGGGCGCTGGGGCCAACGTCCTGACTTTC.

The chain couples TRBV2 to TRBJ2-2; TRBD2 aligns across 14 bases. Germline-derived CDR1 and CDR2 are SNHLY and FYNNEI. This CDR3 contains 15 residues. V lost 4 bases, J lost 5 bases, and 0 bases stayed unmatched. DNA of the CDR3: TGTGCCAGCAGTGGGACTAGCGGGAGGACCGGGGAGCTGTTTTTT. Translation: CASSGTSGRTGELFF.

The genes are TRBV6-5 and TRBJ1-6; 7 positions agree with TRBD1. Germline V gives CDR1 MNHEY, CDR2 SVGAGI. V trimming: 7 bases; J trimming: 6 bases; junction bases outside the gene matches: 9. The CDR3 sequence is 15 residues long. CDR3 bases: TGTGCCAGCAACGGGGGAGGGGGCTCTAATTCACCCCTCCACTTT. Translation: CASNGGGGSNSPLHF.

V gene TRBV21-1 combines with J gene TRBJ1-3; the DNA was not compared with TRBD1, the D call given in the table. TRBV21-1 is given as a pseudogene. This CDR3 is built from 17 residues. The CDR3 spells CASSKDPTGIPGNTIYF. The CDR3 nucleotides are TGTGCCAGCAGCAAAGATCCTACAGGGATCCCTGGAAACACCATATATTTT.

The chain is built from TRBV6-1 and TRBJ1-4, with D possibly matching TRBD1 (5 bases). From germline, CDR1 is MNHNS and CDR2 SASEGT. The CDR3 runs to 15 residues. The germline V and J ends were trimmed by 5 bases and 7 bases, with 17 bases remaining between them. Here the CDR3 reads CASSTTGTLVEKLFF. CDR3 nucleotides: TGTGCCAGCAGTACCACCGGGACTCTAGTTGAAAAACTGTTTTTT.

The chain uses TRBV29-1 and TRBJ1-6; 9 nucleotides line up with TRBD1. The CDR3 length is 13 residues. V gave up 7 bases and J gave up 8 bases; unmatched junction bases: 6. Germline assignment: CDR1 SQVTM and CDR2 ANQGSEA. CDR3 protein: CSAGQGGDSPLHF. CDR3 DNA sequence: TGCAGCGCGGGACAGGGAGGTGATTCACCCCTCCACTTT.

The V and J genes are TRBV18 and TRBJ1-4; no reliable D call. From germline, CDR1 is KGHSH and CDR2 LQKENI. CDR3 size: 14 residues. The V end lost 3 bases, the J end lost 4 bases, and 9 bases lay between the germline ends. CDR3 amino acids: CASSPGFGNEKLFF. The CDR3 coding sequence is TGTGCCAGCTCACCGGGCTTCGGTAATGAAAAACTGTTTTTT. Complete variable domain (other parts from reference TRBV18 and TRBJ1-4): NAGVMQNPRHLVRRRGQEARLRCSPMKGHSHVYWYRQLPEEGLKFMVYLQKENIIDESGMPKERFSAEFPKEGPSILRIQQVVRGDSAAYFCASSPGFGNEKLFFGSGTQLSVL.

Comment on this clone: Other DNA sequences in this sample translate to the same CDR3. DNA for the CDR3: TGTGCCATCAGTGAGTCGGGGGGTAGCTCCTACGAGCAGTACTTC. It translates to CAISESGGSSYEQYF. The chain employs TRBV10-3 and TRBJ2-7; perhaps TRBD2 as D (6 bases). The V gene's germline CDR1 is ENHRY and CDR2 SYGVKD. CDR3 length: 15 residues. V was clipped by 0 bases and J by 0 bases, with 9 bases between them.

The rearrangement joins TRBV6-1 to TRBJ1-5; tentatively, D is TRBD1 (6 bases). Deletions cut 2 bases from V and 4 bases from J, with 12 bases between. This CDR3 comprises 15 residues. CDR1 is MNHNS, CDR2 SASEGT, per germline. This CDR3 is CASSEQRTDNQPQHF. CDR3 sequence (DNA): TGTGCCAGCAGTGAACAAAGGACAGATAATCAGCCCCAGCATTTT.

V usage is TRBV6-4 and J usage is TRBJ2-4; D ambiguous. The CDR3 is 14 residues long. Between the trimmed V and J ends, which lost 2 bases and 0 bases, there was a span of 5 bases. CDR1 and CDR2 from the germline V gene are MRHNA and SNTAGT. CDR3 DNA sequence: TGTGCCAGCAGTGACCCAGCAGCCAAAAACATTCAGTACTTC. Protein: CASSDPAAKNIQYF.

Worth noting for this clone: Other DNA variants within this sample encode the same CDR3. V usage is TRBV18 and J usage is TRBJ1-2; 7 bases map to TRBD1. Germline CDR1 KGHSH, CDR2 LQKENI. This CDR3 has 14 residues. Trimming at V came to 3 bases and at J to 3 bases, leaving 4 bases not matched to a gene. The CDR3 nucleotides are TGTGCCAGCTCACCTCAGGGGGGAGACTATGGCTACACCTTC. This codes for CASSPQGGDYGYTF.

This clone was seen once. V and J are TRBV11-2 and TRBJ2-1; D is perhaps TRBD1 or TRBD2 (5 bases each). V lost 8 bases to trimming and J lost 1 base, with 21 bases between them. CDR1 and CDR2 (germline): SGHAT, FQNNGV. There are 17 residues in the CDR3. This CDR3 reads CASRYLEGRASYNEQFF. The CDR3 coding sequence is TGTGCCAGCCGCTATTTAGAGGGGCGGGCGTCCTACAATGAGCAGTTCTTC.

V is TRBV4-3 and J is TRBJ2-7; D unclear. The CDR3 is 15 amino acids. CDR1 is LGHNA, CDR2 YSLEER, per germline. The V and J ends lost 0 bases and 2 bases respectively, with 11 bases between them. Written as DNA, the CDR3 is TGCGCCAGCAGCCAAGATCGGGCGGTCACCTACGAGCAGTACTTC. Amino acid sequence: CASSQDRAVTYEQYF.

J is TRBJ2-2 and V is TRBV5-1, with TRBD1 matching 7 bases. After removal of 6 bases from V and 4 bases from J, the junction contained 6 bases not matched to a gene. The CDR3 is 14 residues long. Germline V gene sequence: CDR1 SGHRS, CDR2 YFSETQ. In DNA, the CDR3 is TGCGCCAGCAAACAGGGGATGGGCACCGGGGAGCTGTTTTTT. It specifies CASKQGMGTGELFF. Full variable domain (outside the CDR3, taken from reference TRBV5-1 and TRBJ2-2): KAGVTQTPRYLIKTRGQQVTLSCSPISGHRSVSWYQQTPGQGLQFLFEYFSETQRNKGNFPGRFSGRQFSNSRSEMNVSTLELGDSALYLCASKQGMGTGELFFGEGSRLTVL.

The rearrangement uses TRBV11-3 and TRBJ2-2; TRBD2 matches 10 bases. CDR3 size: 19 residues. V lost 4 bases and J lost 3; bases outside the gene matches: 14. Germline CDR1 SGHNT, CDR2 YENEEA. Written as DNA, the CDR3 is TGTGCCAGCAGCTCAGGTGCGGGGCTAGCGGGAGCCGACACCGGGGAGCTGTTTTTT. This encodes CASSSGAGLAGADTGELFF.

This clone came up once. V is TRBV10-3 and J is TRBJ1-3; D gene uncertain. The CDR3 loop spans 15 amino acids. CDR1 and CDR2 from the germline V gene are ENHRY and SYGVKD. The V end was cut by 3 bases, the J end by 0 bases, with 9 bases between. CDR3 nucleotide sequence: TGTGCCATCAGTGATAAAGCGAGCTCTGGAAACACCATATATTTT. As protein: CAISDKASSGNTIYF.

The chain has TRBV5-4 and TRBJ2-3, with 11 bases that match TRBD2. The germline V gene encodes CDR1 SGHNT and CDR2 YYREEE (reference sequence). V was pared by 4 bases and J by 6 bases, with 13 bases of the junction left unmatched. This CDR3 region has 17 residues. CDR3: CASSPGTSGRGDDTQYF. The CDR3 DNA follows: TGTGCCAGCAGCCCCGGGACTAGCGGAAGAGGCGATGATACGCAGTATTTT.

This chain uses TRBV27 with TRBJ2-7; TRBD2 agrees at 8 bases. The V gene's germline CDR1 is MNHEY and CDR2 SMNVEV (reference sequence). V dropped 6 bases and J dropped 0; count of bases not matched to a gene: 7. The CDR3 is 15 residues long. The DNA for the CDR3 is TGTGCCAGCAGCTCCCGGCGGGGGGTCTCCTACGAGCAGTACTTC. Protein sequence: CASSSRRGVSYEQYF.

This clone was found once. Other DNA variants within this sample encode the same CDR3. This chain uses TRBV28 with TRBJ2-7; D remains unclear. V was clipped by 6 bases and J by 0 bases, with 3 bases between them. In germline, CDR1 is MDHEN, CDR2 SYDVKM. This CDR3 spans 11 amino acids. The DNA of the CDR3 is TGTGCCAGCAGCCGCTCCTACGAGCAGTACTTC. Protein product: CASSRSYEQYF. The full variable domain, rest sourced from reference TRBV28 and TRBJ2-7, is DVKVTQSSRYLVKRTGEKVFLECVQDMDHENMFWYRQDPGLGLRLIYFSYDVKMKEKGDIPEGYSVSREKKERFSLILESASTNQTSMYLCASSRSYEQYFGPGTRLTVT.

The CDR3 reads CASSLANSGGEQFF. CDR3 DNA: TGTGCCAGCAGCTTAGCGAACTCCGGAGGGGAGCAGTTCTTC. J is TRBJ2-1 and V is TRBV7-9; D might be TRBD2 (6 bases). Trimming took off 0 bases at V and 10 bases at J, with 13 bases between the two ends. There are 14 residues in the CDR3. Germline lookup yields CDR1 SEHNR and CDR2 FQNEAQ (reference sequence).

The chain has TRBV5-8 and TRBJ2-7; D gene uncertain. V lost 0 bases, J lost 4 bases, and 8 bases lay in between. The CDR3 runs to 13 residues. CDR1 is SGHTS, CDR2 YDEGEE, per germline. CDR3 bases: TGTGCCAGCAGCTTGGAGGCGGAGTACGAGCAGTACTTC. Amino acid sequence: CASSLEAEYEQYF. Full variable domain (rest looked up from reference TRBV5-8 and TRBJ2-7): EAGVTQSPTHLIKTRGQQATLRCSPISGHTSVYWYQQALGLGLQFLLWYDEGEERNRGNFPPRFSGRQFPNYSSELNVNALELEDSALYLCASSLEAEYEQYFGPGTRLTVT.

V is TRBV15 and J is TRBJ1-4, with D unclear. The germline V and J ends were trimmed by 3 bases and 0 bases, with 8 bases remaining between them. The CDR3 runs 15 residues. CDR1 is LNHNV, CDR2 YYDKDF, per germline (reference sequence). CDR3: CATSSRHTTNEKLFF. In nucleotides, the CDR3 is TGTGCCACCAGCAGTAGACATACAACTAATGAAAAACTGTTTTTT.

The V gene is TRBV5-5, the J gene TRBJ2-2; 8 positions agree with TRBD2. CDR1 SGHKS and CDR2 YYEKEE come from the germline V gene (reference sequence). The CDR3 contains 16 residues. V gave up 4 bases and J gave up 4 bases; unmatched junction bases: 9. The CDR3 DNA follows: TGTGCCAGCAGCGCCTCGGGGGGGCCCGGCACCGGGGAGCTGTTTTTT. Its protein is CASSASGGPGTGELFF. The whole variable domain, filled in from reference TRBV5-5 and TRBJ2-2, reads DAGVTQSPTHLIKTRGQQVTLRCSPISGHKSVSWYQQVLGQGPQFIFQYYEKEERGRGNFPDRFSARQFPNYSSELNVNALLLGDSALYLCASSASGGPGTGELFFGEGSRLTVL.

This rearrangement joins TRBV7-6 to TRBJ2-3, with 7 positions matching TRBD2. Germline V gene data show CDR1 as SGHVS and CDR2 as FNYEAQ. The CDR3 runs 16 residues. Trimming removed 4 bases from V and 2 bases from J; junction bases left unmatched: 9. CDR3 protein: CASSSRLAGYTDTQYF. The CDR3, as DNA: TGTGCCAGCAGCTCCCGACTAGCCGGGTACACAGATACGCAGTATTTT.

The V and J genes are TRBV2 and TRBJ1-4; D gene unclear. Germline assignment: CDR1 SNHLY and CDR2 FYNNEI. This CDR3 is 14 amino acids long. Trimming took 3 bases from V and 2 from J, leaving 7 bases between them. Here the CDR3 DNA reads TGTGCCAGCAGTGACCCGGGTACTAATGAAAAACTGTTTTTT. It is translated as CASSDPGTNEKLFF.

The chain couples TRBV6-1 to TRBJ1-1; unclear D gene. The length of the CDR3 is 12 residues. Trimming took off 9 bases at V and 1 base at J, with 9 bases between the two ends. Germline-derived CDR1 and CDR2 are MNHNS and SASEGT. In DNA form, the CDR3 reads TGTGCCAGTCACAGACGGAACACTGAAGCTTTCTTT. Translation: CASHRRNTEAFF.

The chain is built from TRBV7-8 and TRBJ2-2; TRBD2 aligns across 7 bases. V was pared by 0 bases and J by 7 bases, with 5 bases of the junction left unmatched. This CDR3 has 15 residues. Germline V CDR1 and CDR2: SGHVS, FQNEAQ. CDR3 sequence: CASSLAGGPNGELFF. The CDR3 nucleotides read TGTGCCAGCAGCTTAGCGGGAGGGCCGAACGGGGAGCTGTTTTTT. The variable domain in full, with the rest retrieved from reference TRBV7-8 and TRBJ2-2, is GAGVSQSPRYKVAKRGQDVALRCDPISGHVSLFWYQQALGQGPEFLTYFQNEAQLDKSGLPSDRFFAERPEGSVSTLKIQRTQQEDSAVYLCASSLAGGPNGELFFGEGSRLTVL.